Listed here are 11 T cell receptor beta chains from one sample, sequenced in a study of blood T cell repertoires in COVID-19. The protocol was immunoSEQ multiplex PCR, while the TCRdb copy is restricted to in-frame clones and leaves out a portion. In the table there are fewer than 650,000 clones, about 88% of which are singletons. The specimen sequenced was peripheral blood. The receptors originated from a woman in her forties or fifties with COVID-19, enrolled during active disease.

This rearrangement joins TRBV14 to TRBJ2-3; possible D gene TRBD1, 6 bases. The CDR3 has 16 residues. Germline CDR1 is SGHDN and CDR2 is FVKESK. V was shortened by 4 bases and J by 1 base, with 15 bases between the two germline ends. CDR3 region: CASSPPGDWGTDTQYF. The CDR3, as DNA: TGTGCCAGCAGCCCTCCAGGGGATTGGGGCACAGATACGCAGTATTTT.

This chain uses TRBV6-5 with TRBJ1-2; 7 positions match TRBD1. This CDR3 has 14 amino acids. V dropped 6 bases and J dropped 8; count of bases not matched to a gene: 12. Germline loops: CDR1 MNHEY, CDR2 SVGAGI. As DNA, the CDR3 is TGTGCCAGCAGGCCTTCGGGGACAGACAACGGCTACACCTTC. Amino acids: CASRPSGTDNGYTF.

About this clone itself: The same CDR3 can be traced to other DNA sequences in this sample. V gene TRBV18 combines with J gene TRBJ1-2; D not certain. Germline V gene sequence: CDR1 KGHSH, CDR2 LQKENI. The CDR3 is made up of 13 amino acids. V was clipped by 3 bases and J by 0 bases, with 5 bases between them. In DNA, the CDR3 is TGTGCCAGCTCACCCGGGGCTAACTATGGCTACACCTTC. It specifies CASSPGANYGYTF.

This chain uses TRBV19 with TRBJ1-3; 8 bases are a match to TRBD1. There are 17 residues in the CDR3. Per the germline V gene, CDR1 is LNHDA and CDR2 is SQIVND (reference sequence). Trimming at V came to 6 bases and at J to 4 bases, leaving 14 bases not matched to a gene. The CDR3 bases are TGTGCCAGTAGGAACTTTGGACAGGGCTCGCGCGGAAACACCATATATTTT. This gives the protein CASRNFGQGSRGNTIYF. The variable domain in full, with the rest retrieved from reference TRBV19 and TRBJ1-3, is DGGITQSPKYLFRKEGQNVTLSCEQNLNHDAMYWYRQDPGQGLRLIYYSQIVNDFQKGDIAEGYSVSREKKESFPLTVTSAQKNPTAFYLCASRNFGQGSRGNTIYFGEGSWLTVV.

The rearrangement links TRBV10-3 to TRBJ1-1, with TRBD1 as a possible D gene (5 bases). This CDR3 region has 13 residues. V gave up 6 bases and J gave up 5 bases, with 13 bases separating them. Per the germline V gene, CDR1 is ENHRY and CDR2 is SYGVKD. CDR3 in amino acids: CAISDSGGTEAFF. In DNA, the CDR3 is TGTGCCATCAGCGACAGCGGAGGGACTGAAGCTTTCTTT.

The chain employs TRBV6-5 and TRBJ2-1; no definite D call. CDR1 MNHEY and CDR2 SVGAGI come from the germline V gene. The CDR3 spans 14 residues. V lost 1 base, J lost 7 bases, and 11 bases lay in between. The CDR3 sequence: CASSYYETRNEQFF. In DNA form, the CDR3 reads TGTGCCAGCAGTTACTATGAGACACGGAATGAGCAGTTCTTC.

This clone appeared a few times. V and J are TRBV12-3 or TRBV12-4 and TRBJ2-7, with D perhaps matching TRBD1 (6 bases). This CDR3 spans 13 amino acids. V lost 6 bases to trimming and J lost 2 bases, with 11 bases between them. CDR3 sequence: CASRPGQTYEQYF. The CDR3 region has the DNA TGTGCCAGCAGACCGGGACAAACCTACGAGCAGTACTTC.

The chain is built from TRBV10-2 and TRBJ1-1; TRBD1 matches at 8 bases. This CDR3 contains 14 residues. Trimming took 7 bases from V and 1 from J; bases not matched to a gene: 5. Germline assignment: CDR1 WSHSY and CDR2 SAAADI. Here the CDR3 reads CASIGQGPNTEAFF. The CDR3 DNA reads as TGCGCCAGCATCGGACAGGGTCCGAACACTGAAGCTTTCTTT.

The sample holds one count of this clone. The chain recombines TRBV27 with TRBJ1-1; D is perhaps TRBD1 (5 bases). The CDR3 consists of 14 residues. Trimming cost V 5 bases and J 2 bases, with 12 bases left between them. The germline CDR1 and CDR2 sequences are MNHEY and SMNVEV (reference sequence). As DNA, the CDR3 is TGTGCCAGCAGTACCCCGACAGACAACACTGAAGCTTTCTTT. It yields the protein CASSTPTDNTEAFF.

The chain joins TRBV10-1 to TRBJ2-1, with 8 bases identical to TRBD1. Trimming removed 8 bases from V and 0 bases from J; junction bases left unmatched: 9. The CDR3 extends over 16 amino acids. Germline V gene sequence: CDR1 WNHNN, CDR2 SYGVQD (reference sequence). CDR3 in amino acids: CASSPGQVTSYNEQFF. CDR3 sequence (DNA): TGCGCCAGCTCTCCGGGACAGGTAACCTCCTACAATGAGCAGTTCTTC.

The chain combines TRBV5-5 with TRBJ2-1; D call uncertain. The CDR3 totals 11 residues. V was trimmed by 1 base and J by 8 bases, leaving 4 bases between them. The germline CDR1 and CDR2 sequences are SGHKS and YYEKEE (reference sequence). CDR3 bases: TGTGCCAGCAGCTTGTACTATGAGCAGTTCTTC. Protein sequence: CASSLYYEQFF.